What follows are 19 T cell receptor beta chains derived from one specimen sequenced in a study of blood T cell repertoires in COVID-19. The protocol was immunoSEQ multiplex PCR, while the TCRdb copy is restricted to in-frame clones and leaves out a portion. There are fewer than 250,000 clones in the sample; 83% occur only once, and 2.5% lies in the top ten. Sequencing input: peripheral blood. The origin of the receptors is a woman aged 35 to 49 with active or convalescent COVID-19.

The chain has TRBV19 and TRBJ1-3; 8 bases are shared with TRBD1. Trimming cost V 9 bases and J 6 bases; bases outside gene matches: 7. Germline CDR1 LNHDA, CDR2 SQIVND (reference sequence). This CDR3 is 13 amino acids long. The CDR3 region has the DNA TGTGCCAGCGAGGACAGGGTAGAAAACACCATATATTTT. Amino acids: CASEDRVENTIYF.

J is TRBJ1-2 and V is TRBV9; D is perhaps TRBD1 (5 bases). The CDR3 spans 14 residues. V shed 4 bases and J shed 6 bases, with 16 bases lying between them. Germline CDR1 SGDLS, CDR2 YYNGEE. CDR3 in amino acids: CASSYDSSINGYTF. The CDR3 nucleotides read TGTGCCAGCAGCTATGACAGCTCGATAAATGGCTACACCTTC.

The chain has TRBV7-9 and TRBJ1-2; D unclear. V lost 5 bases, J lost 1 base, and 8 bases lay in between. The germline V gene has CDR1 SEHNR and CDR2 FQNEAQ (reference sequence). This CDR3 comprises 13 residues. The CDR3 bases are TGTGCCAGCAGCGGGGAGTTTAACTATGGCTACACCTTC. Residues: CASSGEFNYGYTF.

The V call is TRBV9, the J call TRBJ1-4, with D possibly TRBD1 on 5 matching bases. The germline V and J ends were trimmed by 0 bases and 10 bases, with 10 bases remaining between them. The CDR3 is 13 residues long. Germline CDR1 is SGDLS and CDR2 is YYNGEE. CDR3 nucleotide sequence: TGTGCCAGCAGCGTAGTAGATCAGGGAAAACTGTTTTTT. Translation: CASSVVDQGKLFF.

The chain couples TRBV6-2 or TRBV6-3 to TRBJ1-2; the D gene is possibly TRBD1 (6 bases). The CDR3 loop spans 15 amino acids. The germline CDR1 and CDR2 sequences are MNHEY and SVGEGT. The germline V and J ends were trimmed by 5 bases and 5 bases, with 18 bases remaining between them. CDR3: CASSKGVENPYGYTF. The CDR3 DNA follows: TGTGCCAGCAGTAAGGGGGTCGAAAACCCTTATGGCTACACCTTC.

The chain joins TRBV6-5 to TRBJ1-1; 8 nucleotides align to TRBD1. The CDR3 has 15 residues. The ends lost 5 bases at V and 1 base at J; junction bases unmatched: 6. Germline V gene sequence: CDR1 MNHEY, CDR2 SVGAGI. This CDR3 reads CASSPIDRGNTEAFF. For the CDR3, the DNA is TGTGCCAGCAGTCCCATCGACAGGGGGAACACTGAAGCTTTCTTT.

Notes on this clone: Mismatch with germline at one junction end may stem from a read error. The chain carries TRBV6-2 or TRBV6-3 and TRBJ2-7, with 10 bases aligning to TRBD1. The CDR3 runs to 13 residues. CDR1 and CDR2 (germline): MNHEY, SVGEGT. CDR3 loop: CASSSSIDRGLLF. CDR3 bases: TGTGCCAGCAGTTCTTCAATAGACAGGGGGCTCCTCTTC.

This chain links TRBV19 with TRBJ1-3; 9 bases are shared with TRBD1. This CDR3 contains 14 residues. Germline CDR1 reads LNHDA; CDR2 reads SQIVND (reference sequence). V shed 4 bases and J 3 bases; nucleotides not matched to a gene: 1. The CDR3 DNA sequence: TGTGCCAGTAGTAGGACAGGGGTTGGAAACACCATATATTTT. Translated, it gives CASSRTGVGNTIYF.

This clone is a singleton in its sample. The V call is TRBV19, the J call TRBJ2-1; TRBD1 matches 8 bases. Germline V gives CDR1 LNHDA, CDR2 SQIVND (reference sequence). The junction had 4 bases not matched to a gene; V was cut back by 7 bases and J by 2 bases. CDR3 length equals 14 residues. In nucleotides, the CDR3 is TGTGCCAGTAAAGAGACAGGGGCCTACAATGAGCAGTTCTTC. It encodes CASKETGAYNEQFF.

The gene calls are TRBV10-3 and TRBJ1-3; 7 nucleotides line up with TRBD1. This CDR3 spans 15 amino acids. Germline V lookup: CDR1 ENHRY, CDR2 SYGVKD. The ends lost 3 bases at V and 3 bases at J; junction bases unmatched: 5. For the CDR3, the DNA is TGTGCCATCAGTGATCAGGGGGTACTTGGAAACACCATATATTTT. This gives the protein CAISDQGVLGNTIYF.

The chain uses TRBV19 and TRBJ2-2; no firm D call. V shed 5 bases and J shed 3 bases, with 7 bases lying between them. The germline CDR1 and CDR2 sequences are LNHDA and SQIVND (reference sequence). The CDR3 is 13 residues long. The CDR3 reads CASSPPDTGELFF. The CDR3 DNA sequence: TGTGCCAGTAGTCCCCCCGACACCGGGGAGCTGTTTTTT.

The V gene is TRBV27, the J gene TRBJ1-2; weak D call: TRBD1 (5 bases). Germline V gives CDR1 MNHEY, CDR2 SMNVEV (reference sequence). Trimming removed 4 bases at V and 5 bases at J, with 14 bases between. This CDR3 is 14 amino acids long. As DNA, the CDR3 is TGTGCCAGCAGTTATGGGACCGGGGGGTATGGCTACACCTTC. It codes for CASSYGTGGYGYTF.

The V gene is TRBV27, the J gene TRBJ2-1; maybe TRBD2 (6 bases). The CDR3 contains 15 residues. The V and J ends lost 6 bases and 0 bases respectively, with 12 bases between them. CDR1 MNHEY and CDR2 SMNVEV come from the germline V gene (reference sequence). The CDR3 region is CASRLAPSSYNEQFF. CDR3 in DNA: TGTGCCAGCAGACTAGCCCCGAGCTCCTACAATGAGCAGTTCTTC.

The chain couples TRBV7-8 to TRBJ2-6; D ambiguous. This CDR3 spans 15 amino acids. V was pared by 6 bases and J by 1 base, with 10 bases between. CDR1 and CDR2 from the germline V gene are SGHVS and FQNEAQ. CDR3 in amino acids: CASSIYWSGANVLTF. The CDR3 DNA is TGTGCCAGCAGTATATACTGGTCTGGGGCCAACGTCCTGACTTTC.

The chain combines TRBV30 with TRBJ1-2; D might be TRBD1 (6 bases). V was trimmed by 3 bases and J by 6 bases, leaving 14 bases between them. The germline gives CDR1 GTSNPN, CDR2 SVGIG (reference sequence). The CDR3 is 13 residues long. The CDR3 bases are TGTGCCTGGAGGGGTACAGGGACCCATGGCTACACCTTC. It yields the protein CAWRGTGTHGYTF.

CDR3 sequence (DNA): TGTGCCAGCAGTCGGGCAGGGGCTAACTATGGCTACACCTTC. As protein: CASSRAGANYGYTF. The V and J genes are TRBV28 and TRBJ1-2; D is perhaps TRBD1 (6 bases). The CDR3 totals 14 residues. The V and J ends lost 5 bases and 0 bases respectively, with 10 bases between them. Germline assignment: CDR1 MDHEN and CDR2 SYDVKM.

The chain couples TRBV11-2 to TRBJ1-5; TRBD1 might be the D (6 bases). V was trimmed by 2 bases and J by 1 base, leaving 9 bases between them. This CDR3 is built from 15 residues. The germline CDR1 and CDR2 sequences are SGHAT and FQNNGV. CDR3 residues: CASSLTGQSNQPQHF. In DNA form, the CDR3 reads TGTGCCAGCAGCTTAACAGGGCAAAGCAATCAGCCCCAGCATTTT.

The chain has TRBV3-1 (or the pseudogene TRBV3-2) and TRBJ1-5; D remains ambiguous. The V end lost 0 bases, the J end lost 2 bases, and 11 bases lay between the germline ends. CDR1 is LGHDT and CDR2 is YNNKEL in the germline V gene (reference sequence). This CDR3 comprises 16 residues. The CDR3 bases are TGTGCCAGCAGCCAAGACTGGTCAGGCCGCAATCAGCCCCAGCATTTT. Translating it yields CASSQDWSGRNQPQHF.

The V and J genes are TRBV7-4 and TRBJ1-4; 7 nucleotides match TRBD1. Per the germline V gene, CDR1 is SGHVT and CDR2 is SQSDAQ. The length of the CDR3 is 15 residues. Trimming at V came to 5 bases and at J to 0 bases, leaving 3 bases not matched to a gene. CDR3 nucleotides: TGTGCCAGCAGCCCCAGGGGGACAACTAATGAAAAACTGTTTTTT. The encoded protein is CASSPRGTTNEKLFF. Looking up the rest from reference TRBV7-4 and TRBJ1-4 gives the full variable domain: GAGVSQSPRYKVAKRGRDVALRCDSISGHVTLYWYRQTLGQGSEVLTYSQSDAQRDKSGRPSGRFSAERPERSVSTLKIQRTEQGDSAVYLCASSPRGTTNEKLFFGSGTQLSVL.